This TCR beta chain was profiled in a study of blood T cell repertoires in COVID-19. Original processing methods: Amplification of reference gene primers was used by the study to estimate nucleated cell counts. Method: immunoSEQ multiplex PCR; TCRdb's copy keeps in-frame clones and lacks some. V and J calls and clone size follow that table, whereas D and trimming were derived from the DNA. The repertoire has about 45,000 clones, approximately 86% of them found once; the top ten carry 7% to 10%. This CDR3 region has 11 residues. Trimming took 5 bases from V and 12 from J, leaving 11 bases between them. CDR1 and CDR2 from the germline V gene are SGHAT and FQNNGV.

The receptor was derived from an elderly man in a cohort sampled during active COVID-19. Source material: peripheral blood. The chain has TRBV11-2 and TRBJ2-1; no clear D gene. The CDR3 nucleotides are TGTGCCAGCAGCGCCCATCTAGGGCAGTTCTTC. It codes for CASSAHLGQFF.